The T cell receptor beta chain under discussion was sequenced for a study of blood T cell repertoires in COVID-19. As for the study in general: Samples representing acute and convalescent COVID-19 were sourced from the United States, Italy and Spain. Sample material is recorded as cDNA or gDNA derived from T cells, B-cell-depleted T cells, or PBMCs.

The CDR3 is made up of 19 amino acids. V lost 4 bases to trimming and J lost 0 bases; unmatched junction nucleotides: 12. The germline CDR1 and CDR2 sequences are KGHSH and LQKENI. Per the authors' pipeline: Estimation of nucleated cell counts was performed using reference gene primer amplification. Sequenced by immunoSEQ multiplex PCR; TCRdb stores in-frame clones only, minus some. The DNA gave D and trimming, while V, J and clone size come from that table. Of 240,000 or so clones detected, roughly 90% appear once; the ten largest clones hold approximately 0.8%. This clone was seen only once. The sequencing sample was made of peripheral blood. The genes are TRBV18 and TRBJ1-1, with TRBD1 identical over 12 bases. This receptor was taken from a woman aged 30 to 39 with acute or convalescent COVID-19. CDR3 bases: TGTGCCAGCTCACTCTATCTCTCCGGGACAGGGGGCATGAACACTGAAGCTTTCTTT. Amino acids: CASSLYLSGTGGMNTEAFF.